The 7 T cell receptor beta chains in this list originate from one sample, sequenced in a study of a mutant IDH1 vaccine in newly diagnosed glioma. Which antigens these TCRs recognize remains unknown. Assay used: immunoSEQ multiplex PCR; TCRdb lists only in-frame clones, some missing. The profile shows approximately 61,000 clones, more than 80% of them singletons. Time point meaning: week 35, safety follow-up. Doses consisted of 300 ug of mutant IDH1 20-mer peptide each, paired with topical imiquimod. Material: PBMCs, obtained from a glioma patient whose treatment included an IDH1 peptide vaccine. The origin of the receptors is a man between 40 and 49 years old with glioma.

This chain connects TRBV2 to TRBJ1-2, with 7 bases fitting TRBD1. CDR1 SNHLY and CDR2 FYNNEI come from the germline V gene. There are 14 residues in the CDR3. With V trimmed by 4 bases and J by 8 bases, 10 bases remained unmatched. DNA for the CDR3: TGTGCCAGCAGTGTCCCCAAGGGGGCGAGGGGCTACACCTTC. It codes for CASSVPKGARGYTF. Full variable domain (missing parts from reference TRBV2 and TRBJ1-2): EPEVTQTPSHQVTQMGQEVILRCVPISNHLYFYWYRQILGQKVEFLVSFYNNEISEKSEIFDDQFSVERPDGSNFTLKIRSTKLEDSAMYFCASSVPKGARGYTFGSGTRLTVV.

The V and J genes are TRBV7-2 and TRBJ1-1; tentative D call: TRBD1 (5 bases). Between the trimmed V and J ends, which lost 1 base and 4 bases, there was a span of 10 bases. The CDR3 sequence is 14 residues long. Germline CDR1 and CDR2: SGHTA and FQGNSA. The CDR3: CASSLEGSTTEAFF. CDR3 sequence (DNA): TGTGCCAGCAGCTTAGAGGGGTCGACCACTGAAGCTTTCTTT.

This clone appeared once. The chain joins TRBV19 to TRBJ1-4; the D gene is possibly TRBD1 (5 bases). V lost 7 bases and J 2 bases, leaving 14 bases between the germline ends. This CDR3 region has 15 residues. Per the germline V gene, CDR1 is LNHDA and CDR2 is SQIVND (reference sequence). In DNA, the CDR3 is TGTGCCAGTACAGCAGCGGGGCTGACTAATGAAAAACTGTTTTTT. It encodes CASTAAGLTNEKLFF.

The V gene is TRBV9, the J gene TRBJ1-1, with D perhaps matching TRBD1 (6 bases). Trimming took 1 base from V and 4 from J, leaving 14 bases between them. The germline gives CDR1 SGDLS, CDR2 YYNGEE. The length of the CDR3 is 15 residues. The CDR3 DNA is TGTGCCAGCAGCGTATCTACGGGGGCGCCCACTGAAGCTTTCTTT. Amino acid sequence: CASSVSTGAPTEAFF.

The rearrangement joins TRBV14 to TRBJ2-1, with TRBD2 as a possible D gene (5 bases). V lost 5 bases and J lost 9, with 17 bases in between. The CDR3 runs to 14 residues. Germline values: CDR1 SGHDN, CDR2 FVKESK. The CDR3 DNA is TGTGCCAGCAGCGCACAAGGACTCGCCGGTGAGCAGTTCTTC. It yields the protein CASSAQGLAGEQFF.

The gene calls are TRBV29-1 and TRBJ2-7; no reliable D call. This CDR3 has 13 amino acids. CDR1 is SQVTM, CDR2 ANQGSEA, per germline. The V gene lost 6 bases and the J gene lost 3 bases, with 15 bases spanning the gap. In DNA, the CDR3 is TGCAGCGTAATAGACGGACGGGTCTACGAGCAGTACTTC. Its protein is CSVIDGRVYEQYF.

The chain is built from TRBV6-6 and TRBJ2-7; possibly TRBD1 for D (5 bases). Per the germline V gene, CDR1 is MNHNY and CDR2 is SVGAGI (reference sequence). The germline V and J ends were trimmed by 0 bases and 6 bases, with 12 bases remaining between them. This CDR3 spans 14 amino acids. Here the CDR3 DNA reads TGTGCCAGCAGTTACTCGGCCAGGGTAGGCGAGCAGTACTTC. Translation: CASSYSARVGEQYF.